The entry below gives a single T cell receptor (beta chain) sequence along with its context. This sample was included in a study of type 1 and type 2 diabetes patients. The PCR template was genomic DNA. Multiplex PCR with 30 forward and 13 reverse primers amplified the TCR beta CDR3. TCRdb analysed the multiplex PCR reads with MiXCR anew, one entry per CDR3 protein. The sample has 250,000 or so distinct CDR3 sequences, more than 40% seen once; the top ten hold roughly 15%. Material: peripheral blood mononuclear cells (PBMCs). The TCR comes from a young man with type 2 diabetes.

The chain's CDR3 is CASSFLVGVEHEQYF. CDR3 DNA sequence: TGTGCCAGCAGTTTTCTAGTGGGAGTGGAGCACGAGCAGTACTTC. The rearrangement joins TRBV28 to TRBJ2-7; D possibly corresponds to TRBD2 (5 bases). Germline loops: CDR1 MDHEN, CDR2 SYDVKM. Trimming took 3 bases from V and 5 from J, leaving 17 bases between them. The CDR3 contains 15 residues.